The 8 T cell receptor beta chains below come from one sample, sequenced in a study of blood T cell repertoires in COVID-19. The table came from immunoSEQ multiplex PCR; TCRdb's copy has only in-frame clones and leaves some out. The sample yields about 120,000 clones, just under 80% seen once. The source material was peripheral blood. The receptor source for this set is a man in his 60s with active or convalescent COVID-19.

CDR3 coding DNA: TGTGCCAGTAGTAGGGACAGGGGGTCAGATACGCAGTATTTT. It specifies CASSRDRGSDTQYF. The chain recombines TRBV19 with TRBJ2-3; 11 nucleotides match TRBD1. The CDR3 runs 14 residues. Germline V gene data show CDR1 as LNHDA and CDR2 as SQIVND (reference sequence). The junction had 1 base not matched to a gene; V was cut back by 4 bases and J by 4 bases.

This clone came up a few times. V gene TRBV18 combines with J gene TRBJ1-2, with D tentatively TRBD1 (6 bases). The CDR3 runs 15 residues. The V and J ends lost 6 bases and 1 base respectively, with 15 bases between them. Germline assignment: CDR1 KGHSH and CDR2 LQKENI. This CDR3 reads CASSLDRTSNYGYTF. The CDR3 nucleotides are TGTGCCAGCTCCCTTGACAGGACAAGTAACTATGGCTACACCTTC.

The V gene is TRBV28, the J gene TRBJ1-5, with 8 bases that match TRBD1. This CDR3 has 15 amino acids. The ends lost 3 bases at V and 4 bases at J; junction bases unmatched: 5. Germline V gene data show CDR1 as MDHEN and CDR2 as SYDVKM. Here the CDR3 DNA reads TGTGCCAGCAGTTTTGACAGGGGTGAAAATCAGCCCCAGCATTTT. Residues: CASSFDRGENQPQHF.

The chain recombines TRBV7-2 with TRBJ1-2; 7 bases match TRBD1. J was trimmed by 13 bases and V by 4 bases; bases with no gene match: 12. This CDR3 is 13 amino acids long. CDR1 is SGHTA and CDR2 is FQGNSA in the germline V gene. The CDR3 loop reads CASSSIRQGSRTF. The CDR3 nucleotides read TGTGCCAGCAGCTCTATACGACAGGGCTCTCGCACCTTC.

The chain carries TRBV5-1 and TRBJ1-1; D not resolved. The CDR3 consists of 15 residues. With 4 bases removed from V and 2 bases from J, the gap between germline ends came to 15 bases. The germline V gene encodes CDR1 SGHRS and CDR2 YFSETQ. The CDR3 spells CASSPRRGYNTEAFF. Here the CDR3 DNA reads TGCGCCAGCAGCCCTCGGCGCGGGTACAACACTGAAGCTTTCTTT.

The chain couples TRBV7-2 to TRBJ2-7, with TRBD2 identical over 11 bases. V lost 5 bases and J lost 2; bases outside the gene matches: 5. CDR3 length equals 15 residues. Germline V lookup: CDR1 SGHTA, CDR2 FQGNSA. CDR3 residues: CASSTGLAVTYEQYF. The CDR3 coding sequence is TGTGCCAGCAGCACGGGACTAGCGGTTACCTACGAGCAGTACTTC.

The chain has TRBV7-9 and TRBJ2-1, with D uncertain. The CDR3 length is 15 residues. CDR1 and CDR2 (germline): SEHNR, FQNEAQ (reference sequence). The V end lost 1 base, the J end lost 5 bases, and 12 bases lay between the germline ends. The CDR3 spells CASSLGSAVDNEQFF. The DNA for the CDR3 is TGTGCCAGCAGCTTAGGCAGCGCAGTGGACAATGAGCAGTTCTTC.

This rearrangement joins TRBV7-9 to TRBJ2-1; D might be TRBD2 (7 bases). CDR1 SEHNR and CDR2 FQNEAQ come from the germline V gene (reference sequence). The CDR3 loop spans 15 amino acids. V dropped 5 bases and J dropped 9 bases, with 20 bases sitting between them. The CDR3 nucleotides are TGTGCCAGCAGCCCAGGGGAGGGAGGGCCTGCTGAGCAGTTCTTC. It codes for CASSPGEGGPAEQFF.